This TCR beta chain was identified during a study of spatial heterogeneity in lung cancer. Turning to the study itself: More than 9.5 raw reads, on average, carried each unique TCR and UMI combination.

This clonotype occurred many times. Its specificity is unknown. Study observations and caveats: Tumor TCRs that were ubiquitous and expanded showed up in blood more at resection than follow-up.

CDR1 and CDR2 (germline): MDHEN, SYDVKM. V lost 2 bases and J lost 3, with 8 bases in between. This CDR3 spans 14 amino acids. Time point reported: sample taken at primary tumor resection. The study sequenced unsorted whole RNA from tumor, nontumor lung or frozen PBMC. Donors were 55 to 75 untreated early-stage non-small cell lung cancer patients. On each TCR cDNA molecule, a unique molecular identifier was present. TCRdb re-called the 5' RACE reads with MiXCR, one entry per CDR3 protein. The sample has around 50,000 distinct CDR3 sequences; less than 9% are singletons. This sequence joins TRBV28 and TRBJ1-5; a possible D gene is TRBD1 (6 bases). This clonotype was obtained from a female donor with early-stage non-small cell lung cancer. This specimen was PBMCs, taken at surgery. The CDR3 region has the DNA TGTGCCAGCAGTTTAGGACAGTACAATCAGCCCCAGCATTTT. Amino acid sequence: CASSLGQYNQPQHF.